This TCR beta chain was recorded in a study of naive and memory T cell subsets. Amplification of ligated cDNA took four PCR rounds with SP2 and nested alpha and beta constant primers. For blood and skin samples, reverse transcription used TCR alpha and beta constant primers. TCRdb re-analysed the 5' RACE reads in MiXCR, keeping a single row per CDR3 protein. In the table there are 25,000 to 35,000 distinct CDR3 sequences, about a sixth of which are singletons. This clonotype was seen ten or more times. TCR cDNA received a 3' ligated oligonucleotide that carried a UMI. Input was about 1 to 1,100 ng of DNase-treated total RNA without cell sorting. Germline CDR1 and CDR2: SQVTM and ANQGSEA. Trimming stripped 7 bases from V and 6 bases from J, with 18 bases between. The CDR3 has 13 residues.

The chain is built from TRBV29-1 and TRBJ1-2, with TRBD1 as a possible D gene (5 bases). This TCR was recovered from a female donor in good health. This chain's CDR3 is CSARSRDENGYTF. CDR3 nucleotide sequence: TGCAGCGCGCGGTCCCGGGACGAGAATGGCTACACCTTC.